Listed here is a single TCR beta chain. Its antigen is not identified. This sample was taken from a study of T cell responses to AZD1222 COVID-19 vaccine. Points from the study as a whole: Along spike, vaccine-associated CD4 TCRs were found throughout, with dominance at 160-218 and 743-854.

The germline V gene encodes CDR1 SGHVS and CDR2 FQNEAQ. J gave up 8 bases and V 1 base, and 9 bases lay outside the gene matches. There are 16 residues in the CDR3. Repertoires were generated with immunoSEQ multiplex PCR, while TCRdb's copy carries only in-frame clones and drops some. The table records 150,000 to 200,000 clones, about nine tenths of them present only once. This receptor was identified in an adult who received the AZD1222 COVID-19 vaccine. V and J are TRBV7-8 and TRBJ2-2; TRBD2 matches 8 bases. The source was peripheral blood, collected 28 days after the second AZD1222 dose. The CDR3 DNA is TGTGCCAGCAGCTTAGGGAGCGGACTAGCCTTTGGGGAGCTGTTTTTT. Its translation is CASSLGSGLAFGELFF.